This T cell receptor beta chain was recovered during a study of graft-versus-host responses after intestinal transplantation. About this clone itself: Its antigen is as yet unknown.

The data were produced by immunoSEQ multiplex PCR, yet TCRdb's version contains in-frame clones alone and is incomplete. This sample has about 100,000 clones, with approximately 84% found just once. Germline CDR1 reads MGHDK; CDR2 reads SYGVNS. With 5 bases removed from V and 3 bases from J, the gap between germline ends came to 7 bases. There are 12 residues in the CDR3. The chain carries TRBV25-1 and TRBJ2-5; D could derive from TRBD1 or TRBD2 (5 bases each). Here the sequenced sample was unstimulated CD4+ T cells sorted from spleen or lymph node cells, taken before transplant. The receptor was isolated from a human donor who was the organ donor for an intestinal transplant. CDR3 loop: CASSLGEETQYF. Written as DNA, the CDR3 is TGTGCCAGCAGTTTGGGGGAAGAGACCCAGTACTTC.